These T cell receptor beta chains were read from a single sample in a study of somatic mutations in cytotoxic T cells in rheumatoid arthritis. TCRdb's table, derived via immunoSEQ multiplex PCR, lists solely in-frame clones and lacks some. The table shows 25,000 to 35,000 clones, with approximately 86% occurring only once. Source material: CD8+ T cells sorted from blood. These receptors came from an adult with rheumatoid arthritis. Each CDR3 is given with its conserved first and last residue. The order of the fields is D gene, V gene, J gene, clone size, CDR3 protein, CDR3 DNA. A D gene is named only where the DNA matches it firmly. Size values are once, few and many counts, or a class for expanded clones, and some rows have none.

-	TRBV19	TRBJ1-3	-	CASSPGDTGNTIYF	TGTGCCAGTAGTCCTGGGGACACTGGAAACACCATATATTTT
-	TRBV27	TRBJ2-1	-	CASSLVGTEQFF	TGTGCCAGCAGTTTAGTGGGCACTGAGCAGTTCTTC
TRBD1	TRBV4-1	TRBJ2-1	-	CASSQEGTGEEEQFF	TGCGCCAGCAGCCAAGAGGGGACAGGGGAAGAAGAGCAGTTCTTC
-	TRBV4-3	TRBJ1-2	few	CASSQYGMDGYTF	TGCGCCAGCAGCCAATACGGGATGGATGGCTACACCTTC
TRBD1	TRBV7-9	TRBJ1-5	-	CASSFTGGPYSNQPQHF	TGTGCCAGCAGCTTTACAGGGGGCCCATATAGCAATCAGCCCCAGCATTTT
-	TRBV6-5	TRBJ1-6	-	CASRTGTANSPLHF	TGTGCCAGCAGAACCGGGACGGCCAATTCACCCCTCCACTTT
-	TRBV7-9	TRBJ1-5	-	CASSSTDYSNQPQHF	TGTGCCAGCAGCTCGACAGATTATAGCAATCAGCCCCAGCATTTT
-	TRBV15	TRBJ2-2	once	CATSHFRETGELFF	TGTGCCACCAGCCATTTCCGGGAAACCGGGGAGCTGTTTTTT
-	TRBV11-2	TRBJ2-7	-	CASSSQGIGEQYF	TGTGCCAGCAGCTCCCAGGGAATTGGCGAGCAGTACTTC
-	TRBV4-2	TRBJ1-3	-	CASSQRVASGNTIYF	TGTGCCAGCAGCCAACGGGTCGCTTCTGGAAACACCATATATTTT
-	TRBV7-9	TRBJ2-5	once	CASSQLSIAGETQYF	TGTGCCAGCAGCCAACTTAGCATAGCAGGAGAGACCCAGTACTTC
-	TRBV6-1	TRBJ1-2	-	CASSELQGHGYTF	TGTGCCAGCAGTGAACTTCAGGGTCATGGCTACACCTTC
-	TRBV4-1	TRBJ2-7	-	CASSQRRSTYEQYF	TGCGCCAGCAGCCAGAGGAGATCCACCTACGAGCAGTACTTC
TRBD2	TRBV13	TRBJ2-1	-	CASSSVAGSAYNEQFF	TGTGCCAGCAGCTCAGTAGCGGGATCTGCCTACAATGAGCAGTTCTTC
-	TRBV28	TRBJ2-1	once	CASSLNQYNEQFF	TGTGCCAGCAGCCTAAACCAATACAATGAGCAGTTCTTC
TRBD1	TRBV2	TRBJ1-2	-	CAGKGTGGNYGYTF	TGTGCCGGAAAAGGGACAGGGGGGAACTATGGCTACACCTTC
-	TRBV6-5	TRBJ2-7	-	CASRLGRTYEQYF	TGTGCCAGCAGACTGGGACGGACCTACGAGCAGTACTTC
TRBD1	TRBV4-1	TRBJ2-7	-	CASSQVVGQTYEQYF	TGCGCCAGCAGCCAAGTAGTGGGACAGACCTACGAGCAGTACTTC
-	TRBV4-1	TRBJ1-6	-	CASSPGRDNSPLHF	TGCGCCAGCAGCCCGGGAAGGGATAATTCACCCCTCCACTTT
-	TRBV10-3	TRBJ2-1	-	CAIRGQGGDEQFF	TGTGCCATCAGGGGGCAGGGGGGCGATGAGCAGTTCTTC
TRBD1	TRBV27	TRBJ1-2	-	CASSHQGVYGYTF	TGTGCCAGCAGTCATCAGGGGGTCTATGGCTACACCTTC
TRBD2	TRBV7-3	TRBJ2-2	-	CASSLTRGEATGELFF	TGTGCCAGCAGCTTAACCCGGGGGGAAGCCACCGGGGAGCTGTTTTTT
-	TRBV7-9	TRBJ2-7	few	CASEGVRTATYEQYF	TGTGCCAGCGAAGGGGTAAGGACCGCGACCTACGAGCAGTACTTC
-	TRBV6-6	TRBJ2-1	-	CASSILDNEQFF	TGTGCCAGCAGTATCTTAGACAATGAGCAGTTCTTC
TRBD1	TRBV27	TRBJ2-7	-	CATGQWAYEQYF	TGTGCCACGGGACAGTGGGCCTACGAGCAGTACTTC
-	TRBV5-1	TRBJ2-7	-	CASSLAGPGDEQYF	TGCGCCAGCAGCTTAGCGGGGCCAGGGGACGAGCAGTACTTC
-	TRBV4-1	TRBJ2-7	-	CASSPLNSAIYEQYF	TGCGCCAGCAGCCCCTTGAACAGCGCGATCTACGAGCAGTACTTC
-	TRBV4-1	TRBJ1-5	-	CASSQSRGYSNQPQHF	TGCGCCAGCAGCCAAAGTAGAGGGTATAGCAATCAGCCCCAGCATTTT
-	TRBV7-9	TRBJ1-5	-	CASSLEGQPQHF	TGTGCCAGCAGCTTAGAAGGGCAGCCCCAGCATTTT
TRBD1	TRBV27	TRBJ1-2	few	CASSSGTGDYGYTF	TGTGCCAGCAGTTCTGGGACAGGGGATTACGGCTACACCTTC
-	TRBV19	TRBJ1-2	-	CASSVRGLYYGYTF	TGTGCCAGTAGCGTCAGGGGATTATACTATGGCTACACCTTC
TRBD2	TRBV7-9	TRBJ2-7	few	CASSFERENTYEQYF	TGTGCCAGCAGCTTTGAGCGGGAAAATACCTACGAGCAGTACTTC
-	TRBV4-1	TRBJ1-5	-	CASSQDAGSPNQPQHF	TGCGCCAGCAGCCAAGATGCAGGGTCCCCCAATCAGCCCCAGCATTTT
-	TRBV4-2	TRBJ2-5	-	CASSQLGGARETQYF	TGTGCCAGCAGCCAATTGGGGGGGGCCAGGGAGACCCAGTACTTC
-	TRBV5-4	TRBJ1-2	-	CASSMTPTAPGYTF	TGTGCCAGCAGCATGACCCCTACGGCACCTGGCTACACCTTC
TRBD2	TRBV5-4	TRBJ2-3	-	CASSDLAGGPSVDTQYF	TGTGCCAGCAGCGATCTCGCGGGAGGGCCGTCTGTTGATACGCAGTATTTT
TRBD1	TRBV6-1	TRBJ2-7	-	CASSESPWDSDLAEQYF	TGTGCCAGCAGTGAATCGCCCTGGGACAGTGACCTAGCTGAGCAGTACTTC
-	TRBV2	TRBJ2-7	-	CASRGQSLYEQYF	TGTGCCAGCAGGGGTCAGTCCCTATACGAGCAGTACTTC
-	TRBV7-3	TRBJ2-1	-	CASSNNEQFF	TGTGCCAGCAGCAACAATGAGCAGTTCTTC
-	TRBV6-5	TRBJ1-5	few	CASSMQINQPQHF	TGTGCCAGCAGTATGCAGATCAATCAGCCCCAGCATTTT
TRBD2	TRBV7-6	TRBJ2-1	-	CASSSGLADNEQFF	TGTGCCAGCAGCTCGGGACTAGCGGATAATGAGCAGTTCTTC
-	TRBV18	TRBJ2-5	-	CASSSSTSLETQYF	TGTGCCAGCTCATCCTCGACATCTCTAGAGACCCAGTACTTC
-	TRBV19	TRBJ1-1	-	CASSNGVMNTEAFF	TGTGCCAGTAGTAATGGGGTTATGAACACTGAAGCTTTCTTT
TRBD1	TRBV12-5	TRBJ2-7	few	CASGLTGHEQYF	TGTGCTAGTGGGCTGACAGGGCACGAGCAGTACTTC
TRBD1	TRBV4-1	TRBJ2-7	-	CASRHDRGLGEQYF	TGCGCCAGCAGACACGACAGGGGGCTGGGGGAGCAGTACTTC
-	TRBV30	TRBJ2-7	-	CAWSLQGTSYEQYF	TGTGCCTGGAGTTTACAGGGAACCTCCTACGAGCAGTACTTC
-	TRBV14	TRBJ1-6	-	CASSQEMRNSPLHF	TGTGCCAGCAGCCAAGAAATGAGGAATTCACCCCTCCACTTT
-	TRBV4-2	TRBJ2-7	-	CASSQDNYEQYF	TGTGCCAGCAGCCAAGACAATTACGAGCAGTACTTC